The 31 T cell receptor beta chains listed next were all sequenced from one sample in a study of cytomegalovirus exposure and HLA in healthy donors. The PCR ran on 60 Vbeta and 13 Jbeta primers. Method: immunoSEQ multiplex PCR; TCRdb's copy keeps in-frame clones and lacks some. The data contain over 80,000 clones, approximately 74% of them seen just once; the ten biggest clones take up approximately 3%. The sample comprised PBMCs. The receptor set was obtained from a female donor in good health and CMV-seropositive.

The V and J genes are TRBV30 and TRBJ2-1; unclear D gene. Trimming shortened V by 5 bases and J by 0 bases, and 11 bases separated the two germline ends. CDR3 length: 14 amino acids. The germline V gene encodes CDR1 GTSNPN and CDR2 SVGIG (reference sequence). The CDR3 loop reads CAWCPSYSYNEQFF. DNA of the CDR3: TGTGCCTGGTGCCCGAGTTACTCCTACAATGAGCAGTTCTTC.

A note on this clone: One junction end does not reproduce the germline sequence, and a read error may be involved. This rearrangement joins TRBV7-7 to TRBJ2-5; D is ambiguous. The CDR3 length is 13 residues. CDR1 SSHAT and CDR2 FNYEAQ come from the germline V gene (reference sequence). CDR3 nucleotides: TGTGCTAGCAGCTTAGAGTTCAGGAAGACCCAGTACTTC. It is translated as CASSLEFRKTQYF.

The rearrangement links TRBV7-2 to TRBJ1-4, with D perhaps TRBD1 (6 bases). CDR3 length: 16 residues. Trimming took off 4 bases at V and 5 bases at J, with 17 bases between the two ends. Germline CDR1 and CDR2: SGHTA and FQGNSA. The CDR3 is CASSSTGPPGNEKLFF. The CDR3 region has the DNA TGTGCCAGCAGCTCCACAGGGCCTCCAGGAAATGAAAAACTGTTTTTT. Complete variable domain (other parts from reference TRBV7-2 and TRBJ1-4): GAGVSQSPSNKVTEKGKDVELRCDPISGHTALYWYRQSLGQGLEFLIYFQGNSAPDKSGLPSDRFSAERTGGSVSTLTIQRTQQEDSAVYLCASSSTGPPGNEKLFFGSGTQLSVL.

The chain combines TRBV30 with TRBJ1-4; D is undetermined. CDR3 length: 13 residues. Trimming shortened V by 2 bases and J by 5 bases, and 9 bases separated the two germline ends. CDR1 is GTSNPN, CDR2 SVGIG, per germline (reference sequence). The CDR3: CAWSQQPNEKLFF. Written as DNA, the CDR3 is TGTGCCTGGAGTCAACAGCCCAATGAAAAACTGTTTTTT.

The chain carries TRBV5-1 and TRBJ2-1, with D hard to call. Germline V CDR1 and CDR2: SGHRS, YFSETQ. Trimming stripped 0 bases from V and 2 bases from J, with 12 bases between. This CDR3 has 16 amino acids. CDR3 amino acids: CASSLASSNTYNEQFF. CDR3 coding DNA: TGCGCCAGCAGCTTGGCCTCCTCAAACACCTACAATGAGCAGTTCTTC.

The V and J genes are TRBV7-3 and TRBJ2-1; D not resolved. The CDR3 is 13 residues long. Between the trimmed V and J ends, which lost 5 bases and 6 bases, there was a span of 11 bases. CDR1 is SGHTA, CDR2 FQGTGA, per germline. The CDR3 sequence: CASSLMRSNEQFF. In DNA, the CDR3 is TGTGCCAGCAGCCTGATGAGGAGCAATGAGCAGTTCTTC.

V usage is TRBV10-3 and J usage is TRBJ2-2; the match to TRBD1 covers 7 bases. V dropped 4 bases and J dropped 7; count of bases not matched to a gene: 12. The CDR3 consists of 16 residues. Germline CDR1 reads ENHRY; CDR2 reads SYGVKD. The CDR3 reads CAISGVNRGLGGELFF. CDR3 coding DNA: TGTGCCATCAGTGGGGTAAACAGGGGCCTGGGCGGGGAGCTGTTTTTT.

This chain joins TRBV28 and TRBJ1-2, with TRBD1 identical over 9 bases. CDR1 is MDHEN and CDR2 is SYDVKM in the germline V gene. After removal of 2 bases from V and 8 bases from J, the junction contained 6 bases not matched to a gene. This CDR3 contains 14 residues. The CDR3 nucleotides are TGTGCCAGCAGTTTACCGGGACAGGGTAAAGGCTACACCTTC. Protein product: CASSLPGQGKGYTF.

In DNA form, the CDR3 reads TGCGCCAGCAGCCAAGGGACTAGCGGGAGGGACCTGTCCTACGAGCAGTACTTC. It yields the protein CASSQGTSGRDLSYEQYF. The V gene is TRBV4-3, the J gene TRBJ2-7; TRBD2 agrees at 15 bases. J gave up 1 base and V 1 base, and 5 bases lay outside the gene matches. CDR1 is LGHNA, CDR2 YSLEER, per germline. The CDR3 runs to 18 residues.

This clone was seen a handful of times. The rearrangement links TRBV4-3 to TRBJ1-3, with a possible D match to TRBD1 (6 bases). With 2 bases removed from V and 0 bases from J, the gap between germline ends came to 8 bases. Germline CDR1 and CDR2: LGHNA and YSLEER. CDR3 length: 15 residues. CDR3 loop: CASSQTTGSGNTIYF. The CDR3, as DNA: TGCGCCAGCAGCCAAACGACAGGCTCTGGAAACACCATATATTTT.

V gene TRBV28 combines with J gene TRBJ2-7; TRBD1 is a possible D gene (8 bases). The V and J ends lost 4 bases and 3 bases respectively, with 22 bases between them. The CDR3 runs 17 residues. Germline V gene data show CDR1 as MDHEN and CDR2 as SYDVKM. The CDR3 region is CASSSWGGQAKRYEQYF. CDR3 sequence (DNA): TGTGCCAGCAGTTCCTGGGGGGGACAGGCCAAACGCTACGAGCAGTACTTC.

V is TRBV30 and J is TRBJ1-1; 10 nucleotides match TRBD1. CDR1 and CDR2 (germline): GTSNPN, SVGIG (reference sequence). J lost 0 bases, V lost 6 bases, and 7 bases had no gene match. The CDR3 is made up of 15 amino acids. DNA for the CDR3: TGTGCCTGCCAGGGACAGGGGCCGATGAACACTGAAGCTTTCTTT. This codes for CACQGQGPMNTEAFF.

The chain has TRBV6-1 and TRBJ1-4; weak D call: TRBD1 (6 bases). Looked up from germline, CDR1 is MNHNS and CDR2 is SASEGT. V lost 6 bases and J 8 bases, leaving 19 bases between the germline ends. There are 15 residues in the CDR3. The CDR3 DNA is TGTGCCAGCAGGCGGACAGTGGTCTGGGAGGAAAAACTGTTTTTT. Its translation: CASRRTVVWEEKLFF.

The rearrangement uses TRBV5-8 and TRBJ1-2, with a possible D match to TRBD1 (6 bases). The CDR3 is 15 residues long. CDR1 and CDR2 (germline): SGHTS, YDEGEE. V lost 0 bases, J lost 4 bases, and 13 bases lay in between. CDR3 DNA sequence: TGTGCCAGCAGCTTGGCCCGCGGGGGGCTCTATGGCTACACCTTC. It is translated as CASSLARGGLYGYTF.

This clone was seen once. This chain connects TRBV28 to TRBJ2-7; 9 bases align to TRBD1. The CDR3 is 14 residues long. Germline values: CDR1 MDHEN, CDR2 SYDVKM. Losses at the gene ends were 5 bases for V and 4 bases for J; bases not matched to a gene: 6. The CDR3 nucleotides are TGTGCCAGCAGTGAGGGGACAGGGCGGTACGAGCAGTACTTC. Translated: CASSEGTGRYEQYF.

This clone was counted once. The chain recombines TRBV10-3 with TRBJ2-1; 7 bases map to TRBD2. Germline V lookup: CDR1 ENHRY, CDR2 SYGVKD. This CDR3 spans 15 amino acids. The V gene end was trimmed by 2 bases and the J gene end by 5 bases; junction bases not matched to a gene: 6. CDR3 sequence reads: CAISEGSGGHNEQFF. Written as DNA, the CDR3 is TGTGCCATCAGTGAGGGGTCGGGGGGACACAATGAGCAGTTCTTC.

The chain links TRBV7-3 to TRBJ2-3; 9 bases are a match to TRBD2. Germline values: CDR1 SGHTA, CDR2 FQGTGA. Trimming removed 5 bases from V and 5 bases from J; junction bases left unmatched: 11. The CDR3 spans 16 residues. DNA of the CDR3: TGTGCCAGCAGCCCAAGACGCGGGAGGGCCTTAGATACGCAGTATTTT. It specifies CASSPRRGRALDTQYF.

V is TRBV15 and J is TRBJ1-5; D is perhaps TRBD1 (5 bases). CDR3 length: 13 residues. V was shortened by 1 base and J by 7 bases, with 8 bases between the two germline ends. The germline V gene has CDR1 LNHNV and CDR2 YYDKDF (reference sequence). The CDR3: CATSRGGGQPQHF. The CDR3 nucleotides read TGTGCCACCAGCAGAGGGGGGGGGCAGCCCCAGCATTTT. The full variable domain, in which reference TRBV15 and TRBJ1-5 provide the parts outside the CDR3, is DAMVIQNPRYQVTQFGKPVTLSCSQTLNHNVMYWYQQKSSQAPKLLFHYYDKDFNNEADTPDNFQSRRPNTSFCFLDIRSPGLGDTAMYLCATSRGGGQPQHFGDGTRLSIL.

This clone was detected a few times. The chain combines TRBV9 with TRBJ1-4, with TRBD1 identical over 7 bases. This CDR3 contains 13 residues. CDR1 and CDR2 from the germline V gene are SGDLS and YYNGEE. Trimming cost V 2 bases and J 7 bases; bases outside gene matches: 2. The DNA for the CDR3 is TGTGCCAGCAGCGTTGGGGACAGTGAAAAACTGTTTTTT. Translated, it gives CASSVGDSEKLFF.

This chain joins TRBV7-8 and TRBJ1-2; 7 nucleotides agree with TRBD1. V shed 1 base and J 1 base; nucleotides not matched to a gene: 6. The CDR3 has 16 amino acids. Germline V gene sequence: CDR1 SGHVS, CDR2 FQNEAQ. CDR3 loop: CASSLVGGLVNYGYTF. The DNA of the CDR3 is TGTGCCAGCAGCTTAGTAGGGGGCCTTGTTAACTATGGCTACACCTTC.

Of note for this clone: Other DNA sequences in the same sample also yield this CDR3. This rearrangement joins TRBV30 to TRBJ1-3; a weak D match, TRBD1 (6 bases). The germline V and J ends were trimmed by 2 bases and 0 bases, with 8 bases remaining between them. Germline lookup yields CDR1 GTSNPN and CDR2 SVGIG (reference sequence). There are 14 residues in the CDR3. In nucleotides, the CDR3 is TGTGCCTGGAGTTCGACAGGCTCTGGAAACACCATATATTTT. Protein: CAWSSTGSGNTIYF.

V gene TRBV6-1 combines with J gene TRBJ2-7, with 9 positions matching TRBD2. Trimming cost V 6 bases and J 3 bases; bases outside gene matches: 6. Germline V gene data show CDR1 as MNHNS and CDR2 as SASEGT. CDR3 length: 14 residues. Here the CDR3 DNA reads TGTGCCAGCAGGGCCGGGACTAGCCGCTACGAGCAGTACTTC. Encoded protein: CASRAGTSRYEQYF.

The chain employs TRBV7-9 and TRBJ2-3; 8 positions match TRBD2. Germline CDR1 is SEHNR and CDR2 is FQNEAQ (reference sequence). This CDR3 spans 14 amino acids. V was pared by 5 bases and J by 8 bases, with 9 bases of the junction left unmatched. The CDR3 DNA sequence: TGTGCCAGCAGCGATAGGACTAGCTCGGGTACGCAGTATTTT. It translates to CASSDRTSSGTQYF.

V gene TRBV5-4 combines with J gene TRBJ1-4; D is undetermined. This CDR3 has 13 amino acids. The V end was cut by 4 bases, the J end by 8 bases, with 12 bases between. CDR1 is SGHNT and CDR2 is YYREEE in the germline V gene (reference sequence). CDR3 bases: TGTGCCAGCAGCAGCCTCCCCGGGGAAAAACTGTTTTTT. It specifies CASSSLPGEKLFF.

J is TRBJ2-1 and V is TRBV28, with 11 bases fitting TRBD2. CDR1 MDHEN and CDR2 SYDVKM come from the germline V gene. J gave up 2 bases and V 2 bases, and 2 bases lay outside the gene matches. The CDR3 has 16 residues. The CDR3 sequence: CASSLGGLAAYNEQFF. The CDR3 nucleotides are TGTGCCAGCAGTTTAGGGGGACTAGCGGCCTACAATGAGCAGTTCTTC.

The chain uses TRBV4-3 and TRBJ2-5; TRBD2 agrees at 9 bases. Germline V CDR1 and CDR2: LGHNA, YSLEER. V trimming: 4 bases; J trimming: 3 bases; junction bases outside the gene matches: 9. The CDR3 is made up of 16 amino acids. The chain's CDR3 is CASSPERGASEETQYF. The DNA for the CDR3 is TGCGCCAGCAGCCCTGAGCGGGGGGCTAGCGAAGAGACCCAGTACTTC.

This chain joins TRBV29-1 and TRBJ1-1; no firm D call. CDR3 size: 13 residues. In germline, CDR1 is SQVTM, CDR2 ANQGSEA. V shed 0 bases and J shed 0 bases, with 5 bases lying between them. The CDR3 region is CSVEELMNTEAFF. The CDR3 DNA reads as TGCAGCGTTGAAGAACTCATGAACACTGAAGCTTTCTTT.

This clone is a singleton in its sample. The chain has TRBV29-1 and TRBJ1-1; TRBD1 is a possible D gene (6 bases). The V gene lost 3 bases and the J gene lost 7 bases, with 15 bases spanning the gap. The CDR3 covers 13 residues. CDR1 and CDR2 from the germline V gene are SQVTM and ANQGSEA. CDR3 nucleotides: TGCAGCGTTGATGGGGGGGGGCGCGGTGAAGCTTTCTTT. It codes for CSVDGGGRGEAFF.

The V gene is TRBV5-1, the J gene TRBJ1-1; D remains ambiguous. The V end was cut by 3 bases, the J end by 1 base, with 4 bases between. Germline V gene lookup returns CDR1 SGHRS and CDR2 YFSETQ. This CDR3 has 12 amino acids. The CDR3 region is CASSSSNTEAFF. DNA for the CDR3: TGCGCCAGCAGCTCTTCGAACACTGAAGCTTTCTTT.

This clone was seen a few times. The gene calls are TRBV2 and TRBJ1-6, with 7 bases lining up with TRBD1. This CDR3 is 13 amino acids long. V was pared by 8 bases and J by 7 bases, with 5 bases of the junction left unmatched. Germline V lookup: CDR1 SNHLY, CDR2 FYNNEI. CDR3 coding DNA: TGTGCCAGCCGGGGACAGTTCAATTCACCCCTCCACTTT. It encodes CASRGQFNSPLHF.

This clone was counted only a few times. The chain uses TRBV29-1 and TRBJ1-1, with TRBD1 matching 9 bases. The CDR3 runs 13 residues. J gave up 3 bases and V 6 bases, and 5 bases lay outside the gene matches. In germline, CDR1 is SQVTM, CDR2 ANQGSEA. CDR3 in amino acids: CSVLTGGYTEAFF. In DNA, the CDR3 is TGCAGCGTCCTGACAGGGGGATACACTGAAGCTTTCTTT.